This T cell receptor (beta chain) was captured by sequencing in a study of blood T cell repertoires in COVID-19. Ages ranged from roughly 18 to 100 years, with residence in about 24 US areas. This clone was picked up one time. Generated by immunoSEQ multiplex PCR, the TCRdb table keeps only in-frame clones and is missing some. The data contain roughly 340,000 clones, more than 70% of them seen just once; the ten biggest clones take up approximately 1.8%. The CDR3 sequence is 14 residues long. Unmatched junction bases numbered 9, after V lost 6 bases and J lost 7 bases. Germline V gives CDR1 ENHRY, CDR2 SYGVKD.

The source of this sequence is a middle-aged man in a cohort exposed to, infected with or recovered from COVID-19 (not recorded which). V is TRBV10-3 and J is TRBJ1-2; 9 nucleotides match TRBD1. Input material: PBMCs or T cells enriched from blood (not recorded which). CDR3 in amino acids: CAIRGTGNPSGYTF. CDR3 nucleotides: TGTGCCATCAGGGGGACAGGGAACCCGAGTGGCTACACCTTC.